The 5 T cell receptor beta chains below were found in one sample sequenced in a study of T cell responses to AZD1222 COVID-19 vaccine. Some clones are missing from TCRdb's copy, which holds only in-frame ones; the method was immunoSEQ multiplex PCR. This table has around 120,000 clones, 70% to 90% appearing once. The specimen comprised peripheral blood, sampled on day 0 of AZD1222 vaccination. These receptors originate from an adult in good health.

The chain has TRBV12-5 and TRBJ1-5; D ambiguous. The germline V gene encodes CDR1 LGHNT and CDR2 FRNRAP. CDR3 length: 15 residues. V gave up 2 bases and J gave up 3 bases, with 11 bases separating them. In nucleotides, the CDR3 is TGTGCTAGTGGTTTGATAGCACAGCTCAATCAGCCCCAGCATTTT. Its protein product is CASGLIAQLNQPQHF. Full variable domain (missing parts from reference TRBV12-5 and TRBJ1-5): DARVTQTPRHKVTEMGQEVTMRCQPILGHNTVFWYRQTMMQGLELLAYFRNRAPLDDSGMPKDRFSAEMPDATLATLKIQPSEPRDSAVYFCASGLIAQLNQPQHFGDGTRLSIL.

This chain uses TRBV7-9 with TRBJ2-1; tentative D call: TRBD2 (5 bases). Trimming pared 5 bases from V and 8 bases from J, leaving 13 bases between. The CDR3 is 13 residues long. The V gene's germline CDR1 is SEHNR and CDR2 FQNEAQ (reference sequence). CDR3 protein: CASSPGLFHEQFF. CDR3 sequence (DNA): TGTGCCAGCAGCCCAGGACTGTTCCATGAGCAGTTCTTC.

The chain carries TRBV10-2 and TRBJ2-7, with 9 bases that match TRBD1. Germline V gene lookup returns CDR1 WSHSY and CDR2 SAAADI. J gave up 5 bases and V 6 bases, and 11 bases lay outside the gene matches. This CDR3 contains 15 residues. The chain's CDR3 is CASSSGGQGTHEQYF. The DNA of the CDR3 is TGCGCCAGCAGCTCAGGGGGACAGGGTACCCACGAGCAGTACTTC.

This chain connects TRBV10-1 to TRBJ2-1; 15 bases line up with TRBD2. The J segment lost 9 bases and the V segment lost 8 bases, leaving 5 bases of the junction unmatched. The CDR3 is 14 amino acids. In germline, CDR1 is WNHNN, CDR2 SYGVQD (reference sequence). The CDR3 loop is CASQPGLAGGEQFF. The CDR3 nucleotides are TGCGCCAGCCAGCCGGGACTAGCGGGGGGTGAGCAGTTCTTC.

The J gene is TRBJ1-6, the V gene TRBV5-1; D may be TRBD1 (5 bases). The ends were cut back, 0 bases at V and 10 bases at J, with 14 bases in the middle. The CDR3 loop spans 15 amino acids. CDR1 is SGHRS, CDR2 YFSETQ, per germline. The CDR3 nucleotides read TGCGCCAGCAGCTTGGGGGGCACTCTGGAGTCACCCCTCCACTTT. Translation: CASSLGGTLESPLHF.